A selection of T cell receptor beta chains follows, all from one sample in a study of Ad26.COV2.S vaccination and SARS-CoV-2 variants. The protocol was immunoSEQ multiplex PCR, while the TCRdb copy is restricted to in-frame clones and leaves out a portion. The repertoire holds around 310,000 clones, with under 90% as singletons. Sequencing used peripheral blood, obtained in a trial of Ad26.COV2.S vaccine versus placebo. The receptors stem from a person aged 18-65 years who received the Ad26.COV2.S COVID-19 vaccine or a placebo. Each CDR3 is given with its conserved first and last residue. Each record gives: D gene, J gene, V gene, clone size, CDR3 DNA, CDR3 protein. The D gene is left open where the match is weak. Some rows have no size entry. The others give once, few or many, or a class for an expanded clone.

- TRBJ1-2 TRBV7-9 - TGTGCCAGCAGCCCTTCGGGGTTCGGTGACTATGGCTACACCTTC CASSPSGFGDYGYTF
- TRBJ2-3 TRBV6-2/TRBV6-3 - TGTGCCAGCAGTTTCAATGGGGTGGATACGCAGTATTTT CASSFNGVDTQYF
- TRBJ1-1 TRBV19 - TGTGCCAGTAGATGGGAACGGATGAACACTGAAGCTTTCTTT CASRWERMNTEAFF
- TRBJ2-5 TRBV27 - TGTGCCAGCAGTTTAGGGACGGGGGGCCGCCAAGAGACCCAGTACTTC CASSLGTGGRQETQYF
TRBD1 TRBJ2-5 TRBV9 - TGTGCCAGCAGCGTATCGGGACAGGGTTCCCAAGAGACCCAGTACTTC CASSVSGQGSQETQYF
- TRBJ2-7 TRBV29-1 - TGCAGCGTTGAAGATGCGGTCCGGAAAGAGTACTTC CSVEDAVRKEYF
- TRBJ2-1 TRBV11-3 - TGTGCCAGCAGAATTGGGTCAGGGGACAACTACAATGAGCAGTTCTTC CASRIGSGDNYNEQFF
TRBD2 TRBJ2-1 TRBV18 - TGTGCCAGCTCTACCGGGACTAACTCCATTGGCAATGAGCAGTTCTTC CASSTGTNSIGNEQFF
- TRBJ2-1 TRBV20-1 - TGCAGTAGTGGCTTGTTTCCGCAGTTCTTC CSSGLFPQFF
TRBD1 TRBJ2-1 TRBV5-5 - TGTGCCAGCAGCAGGGACAGGCTTTCCTACAATGAGCAGTTCTTC CASSRDRLSYNEQFF
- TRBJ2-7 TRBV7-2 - TGTGCCAGCAGCGGATTTCAGGGTAGAGAGCAGTACTTC CASSGFQGREQYF
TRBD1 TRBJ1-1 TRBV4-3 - TGCGCCAGCAGCCATATGACTCCAGGGGGACACTATCAGGACACTGAAGCTTTCTTT CASSHMTPGGHYQDTEAFF
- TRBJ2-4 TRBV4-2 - TGTGCCAGCAGCCAAGAGGCAGGGATGGGCAAAAACATTCAGTACTTC CASSQEAGMGKNIQYF
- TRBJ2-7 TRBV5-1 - TGCGCCAGCAGCCCAAGGGGCTACGAGCAGTACTTC CASSPRGYEQYF
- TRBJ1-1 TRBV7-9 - TGTGCCAGCAGCTTAGTCACAGGGTTGAACACTGAAGCTTTCTTT CASSLVTGLNTEAFF
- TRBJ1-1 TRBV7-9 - TGTGCCAGCAGCTTAGCGGGGTACGGCACTGAAGCTTTCTTT CASSLAGYGTEAFF
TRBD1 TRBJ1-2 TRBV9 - TGTGCCAGCAGCCTATTGGGACAGGGGTATGGCTACACCTTC CASSLLGQGYGYTF
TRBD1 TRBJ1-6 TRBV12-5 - TGTGCTAGTGGTTTGGTATATGGACAGGGGAGATCACCCCTCCACTTT CASGLVYGQGRSPLHF
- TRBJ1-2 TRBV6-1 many TGTGCCAGCAGTGACATGAGCTTTACAGTTCCTCGGGGCTACACCTTC CASSDMSFTVPRGYTF
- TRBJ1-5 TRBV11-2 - TGTGCCAGCAGCCAGGACAGAAGGCAGCCCCAGCATTTT CASSQDRRQPQHF
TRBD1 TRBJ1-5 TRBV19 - TGTGCCAGTAGTACACTGACAGGGAGGGGGTATCAGCCCCAGCATTTT CASSTLTGRGYQPQHF
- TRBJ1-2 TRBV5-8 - TGTGCCAGCAGCTTGGCCGGTATTTGGGGCAACTATGGCTACACCTTC CASSLAGIWGNYGYTF
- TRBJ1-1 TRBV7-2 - TGTGCCAGCAGCTTAGAAGAACGGATCACCGAAGCTTTCTTT CASSLEERITEAFF
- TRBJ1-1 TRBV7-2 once TGTGCCAGCAGCTTTGATTGGACAGCCGAAGCTTTCTTT CASSFDWTAEAFF
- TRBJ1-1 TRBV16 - TGTGCCAGCAGCCAATCGGTAAACACTGAAGCTTTCTTT CASSQSVNTEAFF
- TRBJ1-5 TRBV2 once TGTGCCAGCCGCCTGGGGGTAAGCAATCAGCCCCAGCATTTT CASRLGVSNQPQHF
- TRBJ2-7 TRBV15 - TGTGCCACCAGCAGGCCCATGGGGGCGGCCTACGAGCAGTACTTC CATSRPMGAAYEQYF
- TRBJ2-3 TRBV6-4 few TGTGCCAGCAGTGAACGATTCCAAACAGATACGCAGTATTTT CASSERFQTDTQYF
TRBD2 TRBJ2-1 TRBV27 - TGTGCCAGCAGTTTATCTAGCGGGAGCTCCTACAATGAGCAGTTCTTC CASSLSSGSSYNEQFF
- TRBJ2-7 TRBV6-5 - TGTGCCAGCAGTTATGTCGGGACTTCGGCCTACGAGCAGTACTTC CASSYVGTSAYEQYF
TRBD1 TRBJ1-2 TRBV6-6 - TGTGCCAGCAGCGCTCATCCGGGACAGAACTATGGCTACACCTTC CASSAHPGQNYGYTF
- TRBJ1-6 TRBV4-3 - TGCGCCAGCAGCCAAGCGGGCAGCGTATTTAATTCACCCCTCCACTTT CASSQAGSVFNSPLHF
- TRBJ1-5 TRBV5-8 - TGTGCCAGCAGCTTGCGGTTAGTTGGGGGTCAGCCCCAGCATTTT CASSLRLVGGQPQHF
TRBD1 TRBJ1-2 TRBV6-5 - TGTGCCAGCAGCAGGGACAGGGACAACTATGGCTACACCTTC CASSRDRDNYGYTF
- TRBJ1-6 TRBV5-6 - TGTGCCAGCAGCTTTAGGATGCAGCGAAACCTTTATAATTCACCCCTCCACTTT CASSFRMQRNLYNSPLHF
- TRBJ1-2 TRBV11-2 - TGTGCCAGCAGCTTAGTTTCTATCCCATTCTTC CASSLVSIPFF
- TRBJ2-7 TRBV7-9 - TGTGCCAGCAGCCTTCTGAGCGGGACAGACAACTACGAGCAGTACTTC CASSLLSGTDNYEQYF
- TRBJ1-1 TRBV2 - TGTGCCAGCAGTGGGCCCACTCCTAACACTGAAGCTTTCTTT CASSGPTPNTEAFF
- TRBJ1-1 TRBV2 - TGTGCCAGCAGTGAAGGGCCAGCCCTGAACACTGAAGCTTTCTTT CASSEGPALNTEAFF
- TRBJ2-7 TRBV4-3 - TGCGCCAGCAGCCAAGAGACAATCGGCTCCTACGAGCAGTACTTC CASSQETIGSYEQYF
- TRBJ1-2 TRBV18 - TGTGCCAGCTCAGAAACCCCCAATACTGGCTACACCTTC CASSETPNTGYTF
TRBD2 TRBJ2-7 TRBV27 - TGTGCCAGCAGTTTGACTAGCGGGGGGGTCGAGCAGTACTTC CASSLTSGGVEQYF
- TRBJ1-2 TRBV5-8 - TGTGCCAGCAGCCCGCGTGTGGGGGGAGGCTACACCTTC CASSPRVGGGYTF
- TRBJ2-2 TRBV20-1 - TGCAGCGGGGGGAACACCGGGGAGCTGTTTTTT CSGGNTGELFF
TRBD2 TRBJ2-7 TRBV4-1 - TGCGCCAGCAGCCAATCTAGACTAGCGGGGGGGTACTACGAGCAGTACTTC CASSQSRLAGGYYEQYF